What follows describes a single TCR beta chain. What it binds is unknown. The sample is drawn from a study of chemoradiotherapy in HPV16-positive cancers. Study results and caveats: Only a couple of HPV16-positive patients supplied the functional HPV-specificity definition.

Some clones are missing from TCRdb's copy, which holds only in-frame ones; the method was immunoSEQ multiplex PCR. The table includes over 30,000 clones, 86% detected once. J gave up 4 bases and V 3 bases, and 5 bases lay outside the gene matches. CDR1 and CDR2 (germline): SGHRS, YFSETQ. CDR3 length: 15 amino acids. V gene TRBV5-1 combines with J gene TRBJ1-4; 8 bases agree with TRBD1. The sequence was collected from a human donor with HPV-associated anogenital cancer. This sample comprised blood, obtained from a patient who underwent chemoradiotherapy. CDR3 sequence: CASSSRTGGNEKLFF. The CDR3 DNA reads TGCGCCAGCAGCTCTAGAACAGGGGGTAATGAAAAACTGTTTTTT.